The 26 T cell receptor beta chains presented below share a single source sample, sequenced in a study of blood T cell repertoires in COVID-19 (dated by TCRdb to 2018 to 2020). Libraries were made using the immunoSEQ multiplex PCR assay. This is the immuneACCESS table as TCRdb keeps it, with only in-frame sequences that have V and J called. A part of the clones is gone; compared with another copy, unresolved V genes explain less than half, and the rest is unexplained. For this sample there are approximately 250,000 clones; about nine tenths appear just once. Over 2% of the sample comes from the top ten. Sample: PBMCs or T cells enriched from blood (not recorded which). These receptors came from a woman aged 40 to 50 with acute COVID-19.

The CDR3 is CASSSTGSNYGYTF. The CDR3, as DNA: TGTGCCAGCAGCTCGACAGGTTCTAACTATGGCTACACCTTC. The gene calls are TRBV7-9 and TRBJ1-2; weak D call: TRBD1 (6 bases). Germline lookup yields CDR1 SEHNR and CDR2 FQNEAQ (reference sequence). With 4 bases removed from V and 0 bases from J, the gap between germline ends came to 9 bases. The CDR3 length is 14 residues. The full variable domain, rest sourced from reference TRBV7-9 and TRBJ1-2, is DTGVSQNPRHKITKRGQNVTFRCDPISEHNRLYWYRQTLGQGPEFLTYFQNEAQLEKSRLLSDRFSAERPKGSFSTLEIQRTEQGDSAMYLCASSSTGSNYGYTFGSGTRLTVV.

This chain uses TRBV7-2 with TRBJ1-6, with 11 nucleotides matching TRBD1. This CDR3 region has 14 residues. The junction had 5 bases not matched to a gene; V was cut back by 5 bases and J by 11 bases. Germline CDR1 SGHTA, CDR2 FQGNSA. CDR3 loop: CASSGRDRGAPLHF. The CDR3 coding sequence is TGTGCCAGCAGCGGTAGGGACAGGGGGGCACCCCTCCACTTT.

The chain couples TRBV30 to TRBJ2-7; TRBD2 aligns across 11 bases. CDR1 and CDR2 from the germline V gene are GTSNPN and SVGIG (reference sequence). With 2 bases clipped from V and 3 bases from J, the junction kept 6 bases outside the gene matches. This CDR3 comprises 15 residues. The CDR3 nucleotides read TGTGCCTGGAGTAGCATTAGCGGGGGGGTCTACGAGCAGTACTTC. It translates to CAWSSISGGVYEQYF. Combining the CDR3 with reference TRBV30 and TRBJ2-7 gives the whole variable domain SQTIHQWPATLVQPVGSPLSLECTVEGTSNPNLYWYRQAAGRGLQLLFYSVGIGQISSEVPQNLSASRPQDRQFILSSKKLLLSDSGFYLCAWSSISGGVYEQYFGPGTRLTVT.

V usage is TRBV30 and J usage is TRBJ2-6, with D tentatively TRBD1 (5 bases). Trimming removed 5 bases at V and 0 bases at J, with 11 bases between. The germline V gene has CDR1 GTSNPN and CDR2 SVGIG (reference sequence). This CDR3 is built from 15 residues. This CDR3 reads CAWGGALSGANVLTF. The CDR3 bases are TGTGCCTGGGGTGGGGCGCTCTCTGGGGCCAACGTCCTGACTTTC.

The chain has TRBV10-2 and TRBJ2-3; tentative D call: TRBD1 (6 bases). V gave up 8 bases and J gave up 3 bases, with 15 bases separating them. The germline gives CDR1 WSHSY, CDR2 SAAADI. This CDR3 is built from 14 residues. Here the CDR3 reads CASGFGRGTDTQYF. CDR3 nucleotide sequence: TGCGCCAGCGGATTTGGCAGGGGTACAGATACGCAGTATTTT.

V gene TRBV5-1 combines with J gene TRBJ1-1, with 9 bases that match TRBD1. CDR1 and CDR2 (germline): SGHRS, YFSETQ. V shed 4 bases, J shed 0 bases, and the junction held 4 bases outside the gene matches. The CDR3 runs to 15 residues. CDR3 residues: CASSPRQGVNTEAFF. CDR3 sequence (DNA): TGCGCCAGCAGCCCCCGACAGGGGGTGAACACTGAAGCTTTCTTT.

V is TRBV14 and J is TRBJ2-1; 8 bases line up with TRBD1. V lost 6 bases and J lost 2; bases outside the gene matches: 9. Looked up from germline, CDR1 is SGHDN and CDR2 is FVKESK. This CDR3 has 16 amino acids. The CDR3: CASRRDDRGAYNEQFF. The DNA for the CDR3 is TGTGCCAGCAGGCGCGACGACAGGGGAGCCTACAATGAGCAGTTCTTC. The complete variable domain, with remaining parts taken from reference TRBV14 and TRBJ2-1, reads EAGVTQFPSHSVIEKGQTVTLRCDPISGHDNLYWYRRVMGKEIKFLLHFVKESKQDESGMPNNRFLAERTGGTYSTLKVQPAELEDSGVYFCASRRDDRGAYNEQFFGPGTRLTVL.

This chain joins TRBV9 and TRBJ2-1, with 8 bases aligning to TRBD1. V lost 4 bases, J lost 2 bases, and 5 bases stayed unmatched. Germline CDR1 SGDLS, CDR2 YYNGEE. This CDR3 is built from 15 residues. Here the CDR3 DNA reads TGTGCCAGCAGCCCGGGACAGGAAACCTACAATGAGCAGTTCTTC. Translated, it gives CASSPGQETYNEQFF.

The chain combines TRBV10-3 with TRBJ1-3; D call uncertain. The CDR3 length is 14 residues. V was shortened by 3 bases and J by 1 base, with 7 bases between the two germline ends. Germline V gene sequence: CDR1 ENHRY, CDR2 SYGVKD. CDR3 in DNA: TGTGCCATCAGTGACCCCTTATCTGGAAACACCATATATTTT. Residues: CAISDPLSGNTIYF.

This chain links TRBV5-1 with TRBJ2-7; possibly TRBD2 for D (5 bases). Trimming removed 1 base at V and 7 bases at J, with 12 bases between. Germline CDR1 and CDR2: SGHRS and YFSETQ. CDR3 length: 13 residues. The CDR3 reads CASSLSVSGEQYV. In DNA form, the CDR3 reads TGCGCCAGCAGCTTGAGTGTATCGGGGGAGCAGTACGTC.

The chain has TRBV3-1 (or the pseudogene TRBV3-2) and TRBJ2-3, with D perhaps matching TRBD1 (6 bases). Trimming took off 1 base at V and 4 bases at J, with 9 bases between the two ends. The CDR3 covers 14 residues. Per the germline V gene, CDR1 is LGHDT and CDR2 is YNNKEL (reference sequence). The CDR3 DNA is TGTGCCAGCAGCCAAGGACGACAGGCAGATACGCAGTATTTT. Amino acids: CASSQGRQADTQYF.

J is TRBJ2-1 and V is TRBV19, with 11 bases matching TRBD1. The CDR3 runs to 15 residues. The trim removed 5 bases at V and 5 bases at J, leaving 5 bases unmatched. Per germline, CDR1 LNHDA and CDR2 SQIVND (reference sequence). The CDR3 DNA is TGTGCCAGTAGTCCTTCGGGACAGGGGGACAATGAGCAGTTCTTC. As protein: CASSPSGQGDNEQFF.

V usage is TRBV6-1 and J usage is TRBJ1-1; the D is unclear. With 4 bases removed from V and 1 base from J, the gap between germline ends came to 19 bases. Germline V gene lookup returns CDR1 MNHNS and CDR2 SASEGT. The CDR3 has 17 residues. Written as DNA, the CDR3 is TGTGCCAGCAGTGCAACGGGTATCGAGGCGTGGAACACTGAAGCTTTCTTT. Its protein product is CASSATGIEAWNTEAFF.

This chain joins TRBV6-1 and TRBJ1-1, with 7 bases aligning to TRBD1. Germline CDR1 reads MNHNS; CDR2 reads SASEGT. Unmatched junction bases numbered 3, after V lost 3 bases and J lost 2 bases. The length of the CDR3 is 14 residues. The CDR3 region is CASSEGTANTEAFF. The CDR3 DNA reads as TGTGCCAGCAGTGAGGGGACAGCAAACACTGAAGCTTTCTTT.

As DNA, the CDR3 is TGCGCCAGCAGCTTCAGGAACAATGAGCAGTTCTTC. The encoded protein is CASSFRNNEQFF. The J gene is TRBJ2-1, the V gene TRBV5-1; unclear D gene. V gave up 2 bases and J gave up 5 bases, with 5 bases separating them. Germline V lookup: CDR1 SGHRS, CDR2 YFSETQ. There are 12 residues in the CDR3.

The V call is TRBV15, the J call TRBJ2-3, with 7 nucleotides matching TRBD2. The V gene's germline CDR1 is LNHNV and CDR2 YYDKDF (reference sequence). V lost 1 base, J lost 1 base, and 5 bases stayed unmatched. CDR3 length equals 16 residues. CDR3 in DNA: TGTGCCACCAGCAGAGGGGCGGGAGAGGGCACAGATACGCAGTATTTT. Protein sequence: CATSRGAGEGTDTQYF.

The J gene is TRBJ2-7, the V gene TRBV4-1; 12 bases are a match to TRBD1. The CDR3 runs to 15 residues. J was trimmed by 4 bases and V by 5 bases; bases with no gene match: 6. Germline assignment: CDR1 MGHRA and CDR2 YSYEKL. This chain's CDR3 is CASSGDRGRGYEQYV. CDR3 bases: TGCGCCAGCAGCGGGGACAGGGGGCGTGGATACGAGCAGTACGTC.

The rearrangement joins TRBV5-8 to TRBJ1-6, with 9 positions matching TRBD1. Trimming took 3 bases from V and 3 from J; bases not matched to a gene: 10. CDR1 and CDR2 (germline): SGHTS, YDEGEE. This CDR3 is built from 18 residues. The CDR3 sequence is CASSSSGTGFIYNSPLHF. The CDR3 coding sequence is TGTGCCAGCAGCTCTTCCGGGACAGGGTTTATCTATAATTCACCCCTCCACTTT.

The rearrangement uses TRBV2 and TRBJ1-5, with D possibly TRBD1 on 5 matching bases. The CDR3 is 16 amino acids. Deletions cut 6 bases from V and 2 bases from J, with 17 bases between. Germline loops: CDR1 SNHLY, CDR2 FYNNEI. CDR3 loop: CASRKGLSGGNQPQHF. CDR3 sequence (DNA): TGTGCCAGCAGGAAGGGACTCTCCGGCGGCAATCAGCCCCAGCATTTT. Variable domain in full (rest from reference TRBV2 and TRBJ1-5): EPEVTQTPSHQVTQMGQEVILRCVPISNHLYFYWYRQILGQKVEFLVSFYNNEISEKSEIFDDQFSVERPDGSNFTLKIRSTKLEDSAMYFCASRKGLSGGNQPQHFGDGTRLSIL.

This chain connects TRBV20-1 to TRBJ1-2; tentative D call: TRBD1 (6 bases). This CDR3 region has 11 residues. Germline CDR1 DFQATT, CDR2 SNEGSKA (reference sequence). V gave up 6 bases and J gave up 9 bases, with 14 bases separating them. CDR3 in amino acids: CSAQAGARYTF. The DNA of the CDR3 is TGCAGTGCCCAGGCGGGGGCTCGCTACACCTTC.

The J gene is TRBJ1-1, the V gene TRBV11-2; D possibly corresponds to TRBD1 (6 bases). Trimming removed 1 base from V and 1 base from J, with 13 bases in between. CDR1 SGHAT and CDR2 FQNNGV come from the germline V gene. This CDR3 spans 16 amino acids. The CDR3 sequence: CASSLAPTGTNTEAFF. For the CDR3, the DNA is TGTGCCAGCAGCTTAGCTCCTACAGGGACGAACACTGAAGCTTTCTTT.

The CDR3 here is CASSSLPGLVSGELFF. CDR3 bases: TGTGCCAGCAGCTCACTACCGGGACTAGTATCCGGGGAGCTGTTTTTT. The V gene is TRBV9, the J gene TRBJ2-2; 8 bases match TRBD2. Looked up from germline, CDR1 is SGDLS and CDR2 is YYNGEE. The ends lost 4 bases at V and 6 bases at J; junction bases unmatched: 11. The CDR3 sequence is 16 residues long.

The chain couples TRBV9 to TRBJ1-6; maybe TRBD1 (6 bases). The V end was cut by 2 bases, the J end by 14 bases, with 20 bases between. The germline gives CDR1 SGDLS, CDR2 YYNGEE. This CDR3 is built from 15 residues. The CDR3 nucleotides read TGTGCCAGCAGCGTGGCAATCGGGGGGGCCGGGACCCTCCACTTT. This encodes CASSVAIGGAGTLHF.

V gene TRBV2 combines with J gene TRBJ2-3, with 11 bases lining up with TRBD2. CDR1 and CDR2 from the germline V gene are SNHLY and FYNNEI. This CDR3 comprises 20 residues. J was trimmed by 1 base and V by 2 bases; bases with no gene match: 14. This CDR3 is CASSERGTSGAAWGTDTQYF. DNA for the CDR3: TGTGCCAGCAGTGAACGGGGGACTAGCGGAGCAGCCTGGGGCACAGATACGCAGTATTTT.

The chain couples TRBV6-5 to TRBJ1-3; 9 bases fit TRBD1. This CDR3 region has 15 residues. Germline V CDR1 and CDR2: MNHEY, SVGAGI. V was pared by 5 bases and J by 8 bases, with 10 bases of the junction left unmatched. CDR3 DNA: TGTGCCAGCAGTCAGTACAGGGGGCGGGCAGACACCATATATTTT. Its protein product is CASSQYRGRADTIYF.

Remarks on this clone: Within the sample, other DNA sequences also encode this same CDR3. The J gene is TRBJ2-6, the V gene TRBV12-3 or TRBV12-4, with D unclear. The V end was cut by 8 bases, the J end by 0 bases, with 5 bases between. The CDR3 runs to 13 residues. The CDR3 DNA reads as TGTGCCAGCCGTAGCTCTGGGGCCAACGTCCTGACTTTC. Its translation: CASRSSGANVLTF.